The TCR beta chain described here comes from a study of tumor-infiltrating lymphocytes in primary liver carcinoma. Study-wide results and caveats: The 250 largest clones made up significantly more of tumor than blood repertoires (p = 0.039). Unsorted bulk sampling ruled out any CD4+ versus CD8+ repertoire comparison.

Trimming took 4 bases from V and 2 from J; bases not matched to a gene: 5. The CDR3 has 15 residues. This clonotype was seen a few times. Its antigen is still unknown. A constant-region primer served to make TCR beta cDNA from about 500 ng total RNA. Libraries of TCR beta came from three nested multiplex PCR rounds with slightly modified ARM-PCR. TRBV1-TRBV30 forward primers paired with a C-beta reverse primer drove the first two PCR rounds, roughly 10 cycles each. TCRdb re-called the multiplex PCR reads with MiXCR, one entry per CDR3 protein. The data hold a few hundred thousand distinct CDR3 sequences, with 50% to 75% observed a single time. Germline DNA was also extracted, with blood RNA taken from unsorted whole blood.

The TCR originated in a young woman with primary liver carcinoma and hepatitis B virus infection. Source material: peripheral blood. The chain has TRBV12-3 or TRBV12-4 and TRBJ2-7; 10 bases are shared with TRBD2. CDR3: CASSSESGRAYEQYF. CDR3 sequence (DNA): TGTGCCAGCAGTTCCGAGAGCGGGAGGGCCTACGAGCAGTACTTC.